This TCR beta chain was recorded in a study of spatial heterogeneity in lung cancer. In the study overall: Consistently, beta-chain sequences turned up in larger numbers than alpha-chain sequences did. Study observations and caveats: The estimate shows that only about 7% of tumor T cells were covered for alpha and approximately 13% for beta chains. For expanded intratumoral alpha and beta TCRs, counts tracked tumor mutation counts.

Every TCR cDNA molecule carried a tag that served as a unique molecular identifier. TCRdb reprocessed the 5' RACE reads via MiXCR and lists one record per CDR3 protein. The top ten clones hold more than 20% of a sample with about 6,900 distinct CDR3 sequences, around 12% of them seen once. This clonotype has at least ten counts. Its antigen is not known. This beta chain represents an off-target read in a library built for alpha chains; its size is of limited meaning. Trimming stripped 6 bases from V and 3 bases from J, with 8 bases between. Germline lookup yields CDR1 LNHDA and CDR2 SQIVND (reference sequence). This CDR3 region has 13 residues. Time point here: sample taken at primary tumor resection.

The starting material was lung tumor tissue, obtained at surgery. The TCR was taken from a male donor with early-stage non-small cell lung cancer. The chain joins TRBV19 to TRBJ2-2; no definite D call. The chain's CDR3 is CASRPEYTGELFF. In nucleotides, the CDR3 is TGTGCCAGTAGGCCTGAGTACACCGGGGAGCTGTTTTTT. The entire variable domain, with the rest obtained from reference TRBV19 and TRBJ2-2, is as follows: DGGITQSPKYLFRKEGQNVTLSCEQNLNHDAMYWYRQDPGQGLRLIYYSQIVNDFQKGDIAEGYSVSREKKESFPLTVTSAQKNPTAFYLCASRPEYTGELFFGEGSRLTVL.